This is a list of T cell receptor beta chains from one sample in a study of shared clonotypes between healthy human individuals. Data came from immunoSEQ multiplex PCR; TCRdb stores just in-frame clones and leaves some out. There are about half a million clones in the sample; roughly 85% occur only once, and roughly 12% lies in the top ten. Specimen: PBMCs. The receptors stem from a woman aged 40 to 55 in good health. Some clones in this sample may be carry-over from other donors' samples. Both conserved end residues are part of each CDR3.

TRBV6-6	TRBJ1-2	CASSLTGGSGYTF
TRBV7-9	TRBJ1-6	CASTPEGLNNSPLHF
TRBV7-9	TRBJ1-2	CASSLETGWGNYGYTF
TRBV28	TRBJ2-7	CASSLGGLAYEQYF
TRBV6-1	TRBJ1-2	CASSPTRDGYYTF
TRBV11-2	TRBJ2-7	CASSPQGGLYEQYF
TRBV28	TRBJ1-2	CASSLYRGGNYGYTF
TRBV28	TRBJ1-1	CASSPMTVTEAFF
TRBV7-9	TRBJ2-1	CASSLSLAGSYNEQFF
TRBV28	TRBJ1-1	CASSLWNSNTEAFF
TRBV18	TRBJ2-1	CASSPSRGGVYNEQFF
TRBV18	TRBJ1-1	CASLKRGNTEAFF
TRBV18	TRBJ2-5	CASSREETQYF
TRBV27	TRBJ2-7	CASRGVAYEQYF
TRBV2	TRBJ1-1	CASSQDRNTEAFF
TRBV18	TRBJ2-7	CASSPAHEPYEQYF
TRBV18	TRBJ2-7	CASSPTRDYEQYF
TRBV5-1	TRBJ2-1	CASSLSLSWASGNNEQFF
TRBV6-4	TRBJ2-1	CASSYNNEQFF
TRBV5-1	TRBJ2-5	CASSSLTTGVQETQYF
TRBV18	TRBJ2-7	CASSAGTSGSLPYEQYF
TRBV28	TRBJ2-5	CASSLGLSRTQETQYF